What follows describes a single T cell receptor (beta chain). The data belong to a study of blood T cell repertoires in COVID-19. Assay used: immunoSEQ multiplex PCR; TCRdb lists only in-frame clones, some missing. The sample consists of about 170,000 clones, just over 85% of them appearing once. V lost 5 bases and J 1 base, leaving 9 bases between the germline ends. From germline, CDR1 is LGHDT and CDR2 YNNKEL (reference sequence). This CDR3 comprises 14 residues. Material: peripheral blood. The source is a man aged 50 or older with active or convalescent COVID-19. The chain couples TRBV3-1 (or the pseudogene TRBV3-2) to TRBJ1-3; D perhaps matches TRBD1 (6 bases). The CDR3 coding sequence is TGTGCCAGCAGCGAGGACAGTTCTGGAAACACCATATATTTT. Translation: CASSEDSSGNTIYF.